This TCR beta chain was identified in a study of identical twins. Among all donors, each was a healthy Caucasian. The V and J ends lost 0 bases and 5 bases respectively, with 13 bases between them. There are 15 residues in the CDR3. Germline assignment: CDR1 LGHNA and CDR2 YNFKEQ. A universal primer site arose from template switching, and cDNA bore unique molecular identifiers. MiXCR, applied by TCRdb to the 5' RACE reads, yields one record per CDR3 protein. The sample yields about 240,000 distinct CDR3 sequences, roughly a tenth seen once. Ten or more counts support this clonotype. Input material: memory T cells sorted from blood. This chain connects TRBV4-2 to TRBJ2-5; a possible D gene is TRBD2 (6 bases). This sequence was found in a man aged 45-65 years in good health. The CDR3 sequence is CASSQEARGRETQYF. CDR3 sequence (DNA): TGTGCCAGCAGCCAAGAGGCGCGGGGTAGGGAGACCCAGTACTTC.